This T cell receptor (beta chain) comes out of a study of early stage breast cancer tumors. Germline lookup yields CDR1 LNHDA and CDR2 SQIVND (reference sequence). V dropped 4 bases and J dropped 2; count of bases not matched to a gene: 5. CDR3 size: 15 residues. TCRdb keeps only in-frame clones here, not all; method: immunoSEQ multiplex PCR. This table holds about 2,600 clones, about 65% found once. The receptor comes from a person aged 50-59 years with breast cancer. The specimen sequenced was normal breast tissue next to the tumor. The chain links TRBV19 to TRBJ1-5; 7 nucleotides line up with TRBD1. Here the CDR3 DNA reads TGTGCCAGTAGTACAACAGGGGCGGGCAATCAGCCCCAGCATTTT. Translation: CASSTTGAGNQPQHF.